Sequencing of this T cell receptor (beta chain) was carried out in a study of naive and memory T cell subsets. The CDR3 contains 14 residues. The V end was cut by 7 bases, the J end by 6 bases, with 16 bases between. The beta constant-region primer was an equimolar mix of two oligonucleotides covering TRBC1 and TRBC2. MiXCR, run by TCRdb on the UMI-ligation and nested PCR reads, gives a single entry per CDR3 protein. The sample lists 25,000 to 30,000 distinct CDR3 sequences; about 10% were seen once. This clonotype was seen repeatedly, ten times or more. The V and J genes are TRBV12-3 or TRBV12-4 and TRBJ1-5, with D possibly being TRBD1 (6 bases). Material for sequencing was effector memory CD4+ T cells from blood. Subset specified: effector memory, CD45RA- CD27-. The clonotype was recovered from a human donor in good health. The CDR3 nucleotides read TGTGCCAGCACCCTGGGGGGCGGGAGTCAGCCCCAGCATTTT. Translating gives CASTLGGGSQPQHF.